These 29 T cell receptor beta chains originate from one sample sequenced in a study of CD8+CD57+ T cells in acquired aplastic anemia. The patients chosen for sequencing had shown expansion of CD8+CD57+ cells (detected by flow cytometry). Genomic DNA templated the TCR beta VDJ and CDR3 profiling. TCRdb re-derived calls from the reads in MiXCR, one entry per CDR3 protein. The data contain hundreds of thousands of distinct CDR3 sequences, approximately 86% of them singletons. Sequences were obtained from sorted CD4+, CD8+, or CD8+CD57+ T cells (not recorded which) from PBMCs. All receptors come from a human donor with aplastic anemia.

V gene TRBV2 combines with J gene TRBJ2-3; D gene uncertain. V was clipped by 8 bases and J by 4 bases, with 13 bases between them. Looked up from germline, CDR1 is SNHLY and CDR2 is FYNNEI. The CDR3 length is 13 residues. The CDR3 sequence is CASGLLDPDTQYF. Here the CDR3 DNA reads TGTGCCAGCGGGTTGTTGGACCCAGATACGCAGTATTTT.

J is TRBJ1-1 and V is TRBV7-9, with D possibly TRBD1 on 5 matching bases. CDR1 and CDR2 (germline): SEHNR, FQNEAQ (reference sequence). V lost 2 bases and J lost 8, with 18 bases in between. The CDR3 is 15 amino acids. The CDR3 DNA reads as TGTGCCAGCAGCTTACAAATAAGCGGGGGGACCGAAGCTTTCTTT. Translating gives CASSLQISGGTEAFF.

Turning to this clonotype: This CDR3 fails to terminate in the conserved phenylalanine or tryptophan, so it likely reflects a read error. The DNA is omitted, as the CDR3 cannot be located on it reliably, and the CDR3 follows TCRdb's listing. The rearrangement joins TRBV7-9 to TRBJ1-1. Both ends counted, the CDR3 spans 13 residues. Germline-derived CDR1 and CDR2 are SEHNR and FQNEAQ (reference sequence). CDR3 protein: CASSFVAGTTYEQ.

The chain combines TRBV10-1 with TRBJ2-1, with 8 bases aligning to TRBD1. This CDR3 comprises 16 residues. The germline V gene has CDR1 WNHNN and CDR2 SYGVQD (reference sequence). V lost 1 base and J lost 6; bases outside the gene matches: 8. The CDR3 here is CASSEFSGQGFNEQFF. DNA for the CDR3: TGCGCCAGCAGTGAGTTTTCTGGACAGGGTTTCAATGAGCAGTTCTTC.

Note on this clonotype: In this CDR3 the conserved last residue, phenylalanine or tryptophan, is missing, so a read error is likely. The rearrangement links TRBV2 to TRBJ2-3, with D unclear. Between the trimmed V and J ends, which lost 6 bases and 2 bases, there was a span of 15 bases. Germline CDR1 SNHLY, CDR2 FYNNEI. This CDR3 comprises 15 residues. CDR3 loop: CASSEPSRHTDTQYV. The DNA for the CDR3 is TGTGCCAGCAGCGAGCCTAGTAGACACACAGATACGCAGTATGTT.

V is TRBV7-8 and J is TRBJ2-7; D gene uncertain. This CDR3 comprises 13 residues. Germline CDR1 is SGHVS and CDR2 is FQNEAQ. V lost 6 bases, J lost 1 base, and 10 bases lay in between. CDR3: CASRVDPSYEQYF. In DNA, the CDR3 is TGTGCCAGCAGGGTCGACCCATCCTACGAGCAGTACTTC.

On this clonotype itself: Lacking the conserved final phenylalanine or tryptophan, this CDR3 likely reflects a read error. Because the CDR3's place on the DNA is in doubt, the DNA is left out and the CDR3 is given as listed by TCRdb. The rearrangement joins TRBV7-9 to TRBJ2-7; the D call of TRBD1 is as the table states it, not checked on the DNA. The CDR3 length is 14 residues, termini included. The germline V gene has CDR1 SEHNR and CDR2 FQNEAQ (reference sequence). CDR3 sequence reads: CASSFPHGTKETQL.

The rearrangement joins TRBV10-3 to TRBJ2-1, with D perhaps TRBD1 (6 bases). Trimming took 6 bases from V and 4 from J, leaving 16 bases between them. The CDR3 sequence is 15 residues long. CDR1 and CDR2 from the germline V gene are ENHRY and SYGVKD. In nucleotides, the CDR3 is TGTGCCATCAGGGACACGGGACAAGGGTACAATGAGCAGTTCTTC. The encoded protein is CAIRDTGQGYNEQFF.

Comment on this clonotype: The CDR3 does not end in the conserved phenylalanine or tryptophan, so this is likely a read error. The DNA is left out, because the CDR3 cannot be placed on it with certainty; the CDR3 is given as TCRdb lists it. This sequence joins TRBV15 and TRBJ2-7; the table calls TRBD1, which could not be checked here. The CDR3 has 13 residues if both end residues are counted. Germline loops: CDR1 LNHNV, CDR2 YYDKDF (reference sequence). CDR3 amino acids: CATSRPGGHTQSI.

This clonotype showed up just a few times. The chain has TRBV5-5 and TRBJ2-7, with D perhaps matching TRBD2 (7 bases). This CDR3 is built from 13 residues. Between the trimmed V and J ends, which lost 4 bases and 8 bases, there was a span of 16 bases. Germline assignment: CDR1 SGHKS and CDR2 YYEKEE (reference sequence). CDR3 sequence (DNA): TGTGCCAGCAGCCATGGGGGGGCGGAGCAGCAGTACGTC. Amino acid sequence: CASSHGGAEQQYV.

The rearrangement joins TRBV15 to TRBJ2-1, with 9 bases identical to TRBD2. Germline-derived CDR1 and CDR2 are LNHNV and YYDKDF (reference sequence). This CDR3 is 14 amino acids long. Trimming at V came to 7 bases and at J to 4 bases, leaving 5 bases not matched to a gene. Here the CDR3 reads CATIRGGEYNEQFF. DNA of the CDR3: TGTGCCACCATCCGCGGGGGGGAGTACAATGAGCAGTTCTTC. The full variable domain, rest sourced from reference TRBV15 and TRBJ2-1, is DAMVIQNPRYQVTQFGKPVTLSCSQTLNHNVMYWYQQKSSQAPKLLFHYYDKDFNNEADTPDNFQSRRPNTSFCFLDIRSPGLGDTAMYLCATIRGGEYNEQFFGPGTRLTVL.

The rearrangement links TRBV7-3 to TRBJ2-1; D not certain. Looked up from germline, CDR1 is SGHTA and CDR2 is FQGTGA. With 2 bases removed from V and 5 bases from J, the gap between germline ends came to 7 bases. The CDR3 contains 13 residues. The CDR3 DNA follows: TGTGCCAGCAGCTTAGCAGCAAACAATGAGCAGTTCTTC. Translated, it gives CASSLAANNEQFF.

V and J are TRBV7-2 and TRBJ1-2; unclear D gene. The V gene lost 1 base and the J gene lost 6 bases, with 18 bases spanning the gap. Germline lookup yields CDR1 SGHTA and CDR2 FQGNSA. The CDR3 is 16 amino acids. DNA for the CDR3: TGTGCCAGCAGCTTAGAGAGAGACCGGCTCGCGCATGGCTACACCTTC. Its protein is CASSLERDRLAHGYTF.

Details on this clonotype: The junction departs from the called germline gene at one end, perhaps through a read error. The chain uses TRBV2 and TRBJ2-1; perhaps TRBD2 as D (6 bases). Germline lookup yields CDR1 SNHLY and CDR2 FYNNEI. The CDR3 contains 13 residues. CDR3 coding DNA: TGTGCCAGCAGTGAACTAGCGTACAGTGAGCAGAACTTC. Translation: CASSELAYSEQNF.

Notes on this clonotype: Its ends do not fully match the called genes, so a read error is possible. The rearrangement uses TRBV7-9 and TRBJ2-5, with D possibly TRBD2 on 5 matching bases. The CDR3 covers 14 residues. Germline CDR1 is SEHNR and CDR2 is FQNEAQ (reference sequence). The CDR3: CATSSGSGQDTDTF. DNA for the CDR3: TGTGCCACCAGCAGCGGCTCCGGGCAAGACACCGATACGTTC.

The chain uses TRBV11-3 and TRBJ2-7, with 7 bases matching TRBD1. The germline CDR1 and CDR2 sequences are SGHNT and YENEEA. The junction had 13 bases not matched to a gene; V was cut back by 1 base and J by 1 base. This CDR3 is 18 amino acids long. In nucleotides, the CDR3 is TGTGCCAGCAGCTTAGGGGCGCAAGGGACAGCCCTTTCCTACGAGCAGTACGTC. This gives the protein CASSLGAQGTALSYEQYV.

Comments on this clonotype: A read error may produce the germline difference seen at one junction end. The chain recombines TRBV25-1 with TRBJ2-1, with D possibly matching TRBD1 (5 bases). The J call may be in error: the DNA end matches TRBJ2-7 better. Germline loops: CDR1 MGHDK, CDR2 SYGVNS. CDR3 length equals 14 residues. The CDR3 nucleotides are TGCAGCAGCAGTGGGGCCCGGCTGACCTATGAGCAGTACTTC. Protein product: CSSSGARLTYEQYF.

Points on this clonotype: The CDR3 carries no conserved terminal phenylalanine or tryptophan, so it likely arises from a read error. CDR3 sequence (DNA): TGTGCCAGCAGGTACGGGGGCACAGACGACCAGTATTAT. Amino acid sequence: CASRYGGTDDQYY. The V gene is TRBV7-8, the J gene TRBJ2-3; D possibly uses TRBD1 or TRBD2 (6 bases each). The CDR3 runs 13 residues. V was clipped by 6 bases and J by 12 bases, with 19 bases between them. The germline gives CDR1 SGHVS, CDR2 FQNEAQ.

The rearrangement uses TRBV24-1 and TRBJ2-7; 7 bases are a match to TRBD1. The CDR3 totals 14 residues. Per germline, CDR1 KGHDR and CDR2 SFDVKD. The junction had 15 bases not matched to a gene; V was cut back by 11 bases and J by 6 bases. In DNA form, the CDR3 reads TGTGCCAGCAAGTTCACAGGGGAGTACAGCGAGCAGTACTTC. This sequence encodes CASKFTGEYSEQYF.

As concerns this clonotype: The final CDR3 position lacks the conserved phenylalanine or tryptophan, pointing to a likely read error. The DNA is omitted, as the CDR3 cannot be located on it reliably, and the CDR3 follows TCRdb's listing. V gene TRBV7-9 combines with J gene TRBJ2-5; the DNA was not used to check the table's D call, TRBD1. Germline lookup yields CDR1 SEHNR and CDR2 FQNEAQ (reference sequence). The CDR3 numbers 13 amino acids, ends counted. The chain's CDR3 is CASSDAGTGRYDL.

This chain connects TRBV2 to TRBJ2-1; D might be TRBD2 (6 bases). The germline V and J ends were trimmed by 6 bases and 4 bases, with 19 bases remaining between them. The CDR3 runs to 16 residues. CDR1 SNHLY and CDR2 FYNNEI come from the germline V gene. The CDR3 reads CASRTEGLQTYNEQFF. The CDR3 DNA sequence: TGTGCCAGCAGGACTGAGGGACTCCAAACTTACAATGAGCAGTTCTTC. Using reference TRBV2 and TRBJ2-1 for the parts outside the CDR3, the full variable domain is EPEVTQTPSHQVTQMGQEVILRCVPISNHLYFYWYRQILGQKVEFLVSFYNNEISEKSEIFDDQFSVERPDGSNFTLKIRSTKLEDSAMYFCASRTEGLQTYNEQFFGPGTRLTVL.

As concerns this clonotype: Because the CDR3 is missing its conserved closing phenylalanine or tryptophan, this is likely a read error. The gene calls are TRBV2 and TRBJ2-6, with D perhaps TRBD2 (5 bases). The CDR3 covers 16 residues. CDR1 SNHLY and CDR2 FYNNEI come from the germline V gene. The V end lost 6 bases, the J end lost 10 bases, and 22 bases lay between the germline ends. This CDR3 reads CASSVAGSYEPNVLTG. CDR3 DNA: TGTGCCAGCAGCGTTGCGGGTAGCTACGAGCCGAACGTCCTGACTGGC.

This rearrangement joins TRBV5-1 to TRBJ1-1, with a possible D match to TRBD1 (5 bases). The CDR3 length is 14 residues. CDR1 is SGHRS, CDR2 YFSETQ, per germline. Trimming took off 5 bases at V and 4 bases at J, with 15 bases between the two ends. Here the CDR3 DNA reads TGCGCCAGCAGTCCAGGACGTCAGGGCACTGAAGCTTTCTTT. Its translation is CASSPGRQGTEAFF.

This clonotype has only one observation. The CDR3 DNA is TGTGCCAGCAGCTTAGCGGGTAGCTACGGGACAGGGGATCACACAGATACGCAGTATTTT. This codes for CASSLAGSYGTGDHTDTQYF. The gene calls are TRBV7-9 and TRBJ2-3; 10 bases are shared with TRBD1. Germline-derived CDR1 and CDR2 are SEHNR and FQNEAQ (reference sequence). This CDR3 contains 20 residues. Trimming cost V 0 bases and J 2 bases; bases outside gene matches: 14.

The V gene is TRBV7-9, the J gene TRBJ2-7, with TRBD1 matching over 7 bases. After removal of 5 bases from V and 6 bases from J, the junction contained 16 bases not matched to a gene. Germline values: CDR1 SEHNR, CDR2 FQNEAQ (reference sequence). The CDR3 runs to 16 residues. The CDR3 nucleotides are TGTGCCAGCAGCACACCGGGACAGTCGGACCTGGCCGAGCAGTACGTC. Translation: CASSTPGQSDLAEQYV.

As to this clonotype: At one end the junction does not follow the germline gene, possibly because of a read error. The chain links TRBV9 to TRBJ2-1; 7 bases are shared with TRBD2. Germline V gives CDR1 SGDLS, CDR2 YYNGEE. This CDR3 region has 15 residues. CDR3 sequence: CAGSIGSGAYNAQFF. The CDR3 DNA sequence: TGTGCCGGTAGTATAGGAAGCGGGGCCTACAATGCGCAGTTCTTC.

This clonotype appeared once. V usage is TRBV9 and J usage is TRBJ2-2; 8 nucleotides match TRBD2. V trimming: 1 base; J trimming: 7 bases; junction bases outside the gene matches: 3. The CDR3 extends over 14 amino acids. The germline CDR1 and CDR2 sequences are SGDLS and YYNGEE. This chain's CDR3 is CASSVRGGSGELFF. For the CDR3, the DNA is TGTGCCAGCAGCGTACGGGGGGGGAGCGGGGAGCTGTTTTTT.

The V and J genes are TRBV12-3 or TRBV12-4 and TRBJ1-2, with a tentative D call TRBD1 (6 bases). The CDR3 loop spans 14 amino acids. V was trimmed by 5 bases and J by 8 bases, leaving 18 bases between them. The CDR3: CASSEAADSRGYTF. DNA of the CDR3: TGTGCCAGCAGTGAAGCAGCGGACAGTCGAGGCTACACCTTC.

In DNA, the CDR3 is TGTGCCAGCAGCCATACTAGCGGCGAGCAGTACTTC. Its protein product is CASSHTSGEQYF. This rearrangement joins TRBV5-4 to TRBJ2-7; 8 positions agree with TRBD2. With 4 bases clipped from V and 6 bases from J, the junction kept 3 bases outside the gene matches. CDR3 length: 12 residues. The V gene's germline CDR1 is SGHNT and CDR2 YYREEE (reference sequence).